The source of this TCR beta chain is a study of PD-1 blockade in classical Hodgkin lymphoma. Study information: Patients in the cohort were put on intravenous nivolumab, 3 mg/kg every 2 weeks. General study findings and limits: Relapsed/refractory patients reportedly had the lowest baseline TCR diversity, below newly diagnosed patients, who were below healthy donors. Unlike CD8+ TCR diversity, which did not rise significantly by C4D1, CD4+ TCR diversity did.

The V end lost 4 bases, the J end lost 3 bases, and 15 bases lay between the germline ends. Per the germline V gene, CDR1 is ENHRY and CDR2 is SYGVKD. The CDR3 consists of 15 residues. Following autologous stem cell transplantation, relapse occurred in every patient, and exposure to brentuximab vedotin varied. Note on this clone: The target antigen is unknown.

Here immunoSEQ multiplex PCR was the method, and the copy in TCRdb shows in-frame clones only, minus some. The table has some 40,000 clones, about 70% seen once. The chain combines TRBV10-3 with TRBJ2-5; D is uncertain. The TCR originated in a human donor with classical Hodgkin lymphoma. The sample here was peripheral blood mononuclear cells (PBMCs), taken before the second cycle of nivolumab. This CDR3 is CAISGTSGLKETQYF. Written as DNA, the CDR3 is TGTGCCATCAGTGGTACAAGTGGCTTGAAAGAGACCCAGTACTTC.